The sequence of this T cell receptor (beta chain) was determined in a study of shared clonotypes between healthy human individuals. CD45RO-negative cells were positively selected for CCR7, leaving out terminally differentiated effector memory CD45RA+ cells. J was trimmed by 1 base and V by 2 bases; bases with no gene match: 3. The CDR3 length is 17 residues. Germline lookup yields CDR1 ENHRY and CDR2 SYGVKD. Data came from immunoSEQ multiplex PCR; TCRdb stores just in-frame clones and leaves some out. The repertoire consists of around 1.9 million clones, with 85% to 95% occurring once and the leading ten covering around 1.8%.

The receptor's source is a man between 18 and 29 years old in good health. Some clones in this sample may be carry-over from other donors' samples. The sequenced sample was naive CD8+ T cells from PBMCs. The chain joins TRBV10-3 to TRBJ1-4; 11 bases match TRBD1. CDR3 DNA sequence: TGTGCCATCAGTGAGAGGGACAGGGGGGGAACTAATGAAAAACTGTTTTTT. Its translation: CAISERDRGGTNEKLFF.